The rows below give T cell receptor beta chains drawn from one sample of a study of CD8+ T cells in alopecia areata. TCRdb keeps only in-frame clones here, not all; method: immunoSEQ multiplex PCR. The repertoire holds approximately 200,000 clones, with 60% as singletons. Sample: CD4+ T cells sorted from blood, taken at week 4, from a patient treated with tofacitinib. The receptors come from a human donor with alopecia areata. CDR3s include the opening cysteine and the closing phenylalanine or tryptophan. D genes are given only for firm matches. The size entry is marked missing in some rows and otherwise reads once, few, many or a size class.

CDR3 protein: CASWDQETQYF; CDR3 DNA: TGTGCCAGCTGGGATCAAGAGACCCAGTACTTC; V gene: TRBV30; clone size: -; J gene: TRBJ2-5; D gene: -
CDR3 protein: CASSQDDRGWRRTQYF; CDR3 DNA: TGCGCCAGCAGCCAAGATGACAGAGGGTGGAGGCGGACCCAGTACTTC; V gene: TRBV4-1; clone size: few; J gene: TRBJ2-5; D gene: -
CDR3 protein: CASSLRWWTSGSGYNEQFF; CDR3 DNA: TGTGCCAGCAGCTTGAGGTGGTGGACTAGCGGGAGCGGTTACAATGAGCAGTTCTTC; V gene: TRBV5-6; clone size: -; J gene: TRBJ2-1; D gene: TRBD2
CDR3 protein: CASTTQGTGYEQYF; CDR3 DNA: TGTGCCAGCACGACCCAGGGGACTGGATACGAGCAGTACTTC; V gene: TRBV28; clone size: -; J gene: TRBJ2-7; D gene: -
CDR3 protein: CASSVAPQANNEQFF; CDR3 DNA: TGTGCCAGCAGCGTAGCCCCCCAGGCCAACAATGAGCAGTTCTTC; V gene: TRBV9; clone size: -; J gene: TRBJ2-1; D gene: -
CDR3 protein: CASSSNSNQPQHF; CDR3 DNA: TGTGCCAGCAGTTCGAATAGCAATCAGCCCCAGCATTTT; V gene: TRBV28; clone size: -; J gene: TRBJ1-5; D gene: -
CDR3 protein: CASSKPGEGMNTEAFF; CDR3 DNA: TGCGCCAGCAGTAAACCAGGGGAGGGGATGAACACTGAAGCTTTCTTT; V gene: TRBV5-1; clone size: -; J gene: TRBJ1-1; D gene: -
CDR3 protein: CSASPNEKLFF; CDR3 DNA: TGCAGTGCTAGCCCGAATGAAAAACTGTTTTTT; V gene: TRBV20-1; clone size: -; J gene: TRBJ1-4; D gene: -
CDR3 protein: CAWSVLLHSYEQYF; CDR3 DNA: TGTGCCTGGAGTGTACTTCTGCATTCCTACGAGCAGTACTTC; V gene: TRBV30; clone size: -; J gene: TRBJ2-7; D gene: -
CDR3 protein: CASSLGSGGTEAFF; CDR3 DNA: TGCGCCAGCAGCCTGGGGTCCGGGGGTACTGAAGCTTTCTTT; V gene: TRBV5-1; clone size: -; J gene: TRBJ1-1; D gene: -
CDR3 protein: CSVGTARGTEAFF; CDR3 DNA: TGCAGCGTAGGGACAGCAAGGGGAACTGAAGCTTTCTTT; V gene: TRBV29-1; clone size: -; J gene: TRBJ1-1; D gene: TRBD1
CDR3 protein: CAWSGQSVDGYTF; CDR3 DNA: TGTGCCTGGAGTGGGCAGTCAGTGGATGGCTACACCTTC; V gene: TRBV30; clone size: -; J gene: TRBJ1-2; D gene: -
CDR3 protein: CSVGGGPHDGYTF; CDR3 DNA: TGCAGCGTGGGCGGGGGGCCTCATGATGGCTACACCTTC; V gene: TRBV29-1; clone size: few; J gene: TRBJ1-2; D gene: -
CDR3 protein: CASSSSSGRPYEQYF; CDR3 DNA: TGTGCCAGCAGTTCCAGTAGCGGGAGGCCCTACGAGCAGTACTTC; V gene: TRBV6-5; clone size: -; J gene: TRBJ2-7; D gene: TRBD2
CDR3 protein: CASSLEQSNQPQHF; CDR3 DNA: TGTGCCAGCAGCTTAGAACAGAGCAATCAGCCCCAGCATTTT; V gene: TRBV7-2; clone size: -; J gene: TRBJ1-5; D gene: -
CDR3 protein: CSVDITGRGYTF; CDR3 DNA: TGCAGCGTTGATATAACCGGGAGAGGCTACACCTTC; V gene: TRBV29-1; clone size: -; J gene: TRBJ1-2; D gene: -
CDR3 protein: CSARRTYEQYF; CDR3 DNA: TGCAGTGCTAGACGTACCTACGAGCAGTACTTC; V gene: TRBV20-1; clone size: -; J gene: TRBJ2-7; D gene: -
CDR3 protein: CASSKGLNNEQFF; CDR3 DNA: TGTGCCAGCAGCAAGGGCCTAAACAATGAGCAGTTCTTC; V gene: TRBV7-3; clone size: once; J gene: TRBJ2-1; D gene: -
CDR3 protein: CASSPGAVGIIAKNIQYF; CDR3 DNA: TGTGCCAGCAGCCCGGGTGCGGTGGGGATAATAGCCAAAAACATTCAGTACTTC; V gene: TRBV7-6; clone size: -; J gene: TRBJ2-4; D gene: -
CDR3 protein: CASSGGTGGGNGYTF; CDR3 DNA: TGTGCCAGCAGTGGGGGGACAGGGGGTGGTAATGGCTACACCTTC; V gene: TRBV2; clone size: once; J gene: TRBJ1-2; D gene: TRBD1
CDR3 protein: CSVYSGTGVSNTEAFF; CDR3 DNA: TGCAGCGTGTATTCCGGGACAGGGGTATCGAACACTGAAGCTTTCTTT; V gene: TRBV29-1; clone size: -; J gene: TRBJ1-1; D gene: TRBD1
CDR3 protein: CASSEAAGISGNTIYF; CDR3 DNA: TGTGCCAGCAGTGAGGCGGCGGGGATCTCTGGAAACACCATATATTTT; V gene: TRBV25-1; clone size: few; J gene: TRBJ1-3; D gene: -
CDR3 protein: CASSLGDTQYF; CDR3 DNA: TGTGCCAGCAGTTTAGGAGATACGCAGTATTTT; V gene: TRBV28; clone size: -; J gene: TRBJ2-3; D gene: -
CDR3 protein: CSASYRGRQAFF; CDR3 DNA: TGCAGCGCAAGCTACAGGGGGCGGCAAGCTTTCTTT; V gene: TRBV29-1; clone size: -; J gene: TRBJ1-1; D gene: TRBD1
CDR3 protein: CSVGRNNEKLFF; CDR3 DNA: TGCAGCGTTGGCCGGAATAATGAAAAACTGTTTTTT; V gene: TRBV29-1; clone size: few; J gene: TRBJ1-4; D gene: -
CDR3 protein: CASSLDRGQRATGELFF; CDR3 DNA: TGTGCCAGCAGCTTGGACAGAGGACAACGGGCCACCGGGGAGCTGTTTTTT; V gene: TRBV5-4; clone size: -; J gene: TRBJ2-2; D gene: -
CDR3 protein: CASSYWAGVSNTEAFF; CDR3 DNA: TGTGCCAGCAGTTACTGGGCAGGGGTTTCGAACACTGAAGCTTTCTTT; V gene: TRBV6-5; clone size: -; J gene: TRBJ1-1; D gene: -
CDR3 protein: CASSLPRQGNQPQHF; CDR3 DNA: TGTGCCAGCAGCCTTCCCCGACAGGGCAATCAGCCCCAGCATTTT; V gene: TRBV28; clone size: few; J gene: TRBJ1-5; D gene: -
CDR3 protein: CASSQGTAVQGEQFF; CDR3 DNA: TGTGCCAGCAGCCAAGGAACAGCAGTACAGGGTGAGCAGTTCTTC; V gene: TRBV4-2; clone size: few; J gene: TRBJ2-1; D gene: -
CDR3 protein: CASRLTSGSWTQYF; CDR3 DNA: TGCGCCAGCAGACTGACTAGCGGGAGTTGGACCCAGTACTTC; V gene: TRBV5-1; clone size: -; J gene: TRBJ2-5; D gene: TRBD2
CDR3 protein: CASSVDPSYGEQYF; CDR3 DNA: TGTGCCAGCAGCGTAGACCCTAGCTATGGCGAGCAGTACTTC; V gene: TRBV9; clone size: -; J gene: TRBJ2-7; D gene: -
CDR3 protein: CSAQGDGELFF; CDR3 DNA: TGCAGTGCTCAGGGGGACGGGGAGCTGTTTTTT; V gene: TRBV20-1; clone size: few; J gene: TRBJ2-2; D gene: TRBD1
CDR3 protein: CAWSAGGKQFF; CDR3 DNA: TGTGCCTGGAGTGCGGGGGGGAAGCAGTTCTTC; V gene: TRBV30; clone size: few; J gene: TRBJ2-1; D gene: TRBD2
CDR3 protein: CASSRDRVGTQYF; CDR3 DNA: TGCGCCAGCAGCCGAGACAGGGTTGGGACGCAGTATTTT; V gene: TRBV4-3; clone size: -; J gene: TRBJ2-3; D gene: TRBD1
CDR3 protein: CAWSGRETQYF; CDR3 DNA: TGTGCCTGGAGTGGCAGGGAGACCCAGTACTTC; V gene: TRBV30; clone size: -; J gene: TRBJ2-5; D gene: -
CDR3 protein: CASSSRTGGIYGYTF; CDR3 DNA: TGTGCCAGCAGCTCAAGGACAGGGGGCATATATGGCTACACCTTC; V gene: TRBV7-2; clone size: medium-sized; J gene: TRBJ1-2; D gene: TRBD1
CDR3 protein: CSVGTSGGSTDTQYF; CDR3 DNA: TGCAGCGTCGGGACTAGCGGGGGTAGCACAGATACGCAGTATTTT; V gene: TRBV29-1; clone size: -; J gene: TRBJ2-3; D gene: TRBD2
CDR3 protein: CSADRDGGETQYF; CDR3 DNA: TGCAGCGCTGACCGGGACGGCGGGGAGACCCAGTACTTC; V gene: TRBV29-1; clone size: -; J gene: TRBJ2-5; D gene: -
CDR3 protein: CASSPGDYGYTF; CDR3 DNA: TGTGCCAGCAGCCCAGGGGACTATGGCTACACCTTC; V gene: TRBV28; clone size: -; J gene: TRBJ1-2; D gene: -
CDR3 protein: CASSLETSGSGNTGELFF; CDR3 DNA: TGCGCCAGCAGCTTGGAGACTAGCGGGTCCGGAAACACCGGGGAGCTGTTTTTT; V gene: TRBV5-1; clone size: -; J gene: TRBJ2-2; D gene: TRBD2
CDR3 protein: CAWGSGLAGGDEQFF; CDR3 DNA: TGTGCCTGGGGGTCGGGACTAGCGGGAGGGGATGAGCAGTTCTTC; V gene: TRBV30; clone size: few; J gene: TRBJ2-1; D gene: TRBD2
CDR3 protein: CASSQEGGLAGGRNEQFF; CDR3 DNA: TGCGCCAGCAGCCAAGAGGGAGGACTAGCGGGAGGGCGCAATGAGCAGTTCTTC; V gene: TRBV4-1; clone size: -; J gene: TRBJ2-1; D gene: TRBD2
CDR3 protein: CAWMRETGINEQFF; CDR3 DNA: TGTGCCTGGATGAGGGAGACAGGGATCAATGAGCAGTTCTTC; V gene: TRBV30; clone size: -; J gene: TRBJ2-1; D gene: TRBD1
CDR3 protein: CASSRGGVRETQYF; CDR3 DNA: TGTGCCAGCAGCCGAGGGGGAGTGAGGGAGACCCAGTACTTC; V gene: TRBV7-9; clone size: -; J gene: TRBJ2-5; D gene: -
CDR3 protein: CASNLGGVPFTDTQYF; CDR3 DNA: TGTGCCAGCAACTTAGGAGGGGTTCCATTTACAGATACGCAGTATTTT; V gene: TRBV7-8; clone size: -; J gene: TRBJ2-3; D gene: -
CDR3 protein: CASRGLAGNEQFF; CDR3 DNA: TGTGCCAGCAGGGGACTAGCGGGCAATGAGCAGTTCTTC; V gene: TRBV2; clone size: -; J gene: TRBJ2-1; D gene: TRBD2
CDR3 protein: CSVESWEAEQYF; CDR3 DNA: TGCAGCGTTGAATCATGGGAGGCCGAGCAGTACTTC; V gene: TRBV29-1; clone size: -; J gene: TRBJ2-7; D gene: -
CDR3 protein: CASTAGGSNQPQHF; CDR3 DNA: TGTGCCAGCACGGCGGGAGGGAGCAATCAGCCCCAGCATTTT; V gene: TRBV6-1; clone size: -; J gene: TRBJ1-5; D gene: -
CDR3 protein: CASSPRTGYNEQFF; CDR3 DNA: TGTGCCAGCAGCCCCAGGACAGGTTACAATGAGCAGTTCTTC; V gene: TRBV7-9; clone size: -; J gene: TRBJ2-1; D gene: TRBD1
CDR3 protein: CALSGQGTEAFF; CDR3 DNA: TGTGCCTTGTCGGGGCAGGGCACTGAAGCTTTCTTT; V gene: TRBV30; clone size: -; J gene: TRBJ1-1; D gene: -
CDR3 protein: CASSSPGSTDTQYF; CDR3 DNA: TGTGCCAGCAGTTCCCCGGGTAGCACAGATACGCAGTATTTT; V gene: TRBV6-5; clone size: -; J gene: TRBJ2-3; D gene: -
CDR3 protein: CASKGDTEAFF; CDR3 DNA: TGCGCCAGCAAGGGAGACACTGAAGCTTTCTTT; V gene: TRBV5-1; clone size: -; J gene: TRBJ1-1; D gene: -
CDR3 protein: CAWSGPAGGNEQFF; CDR3 DNA: TGTGCCTGGAGCGGGCCAGCGGGGGGGAATGAGCAGTTCTTC; V gene: TRBV30; clone size: -; J gene: TRBJ2-1; D gene: TRBD2
CDR3 protein: CASSGDGSYEQYF; CDR3 DNA: TGTGCCAGCAGTGGGGACGGCAGCTACGAGCAGTACTTC; V gene: TRBV2; clone size: -; J gene: TRBJ2-7; D gene: -
CDR3 protein: CASSRGQSYEQYF; CDR3 DNA: TGTGCCAGCAGTCGTGGGCAGTCCTACGAGCAGTACTTC; V gene: TRBV6-5; clone size: -; J gene: TRBJ2-7; D gene: -